These 16 T cell receptor beta chains share one sample of origin, sequenced in a study of blood T cell repertoires in COVID-19 (dated by TCRdb to between 2020 and 2021). Receptor amplification or capture employed the immunoSEQ multiplex PCR assay. The immuneACCESS repertoire file appears here via TCRdb, limited to in-frame rearrangements. These files lack a portion of the clones; in checked studies, under half of the deficit traces to unresolved V genes, and the cause of the others is not known. The table for this sample lists 200,000 to 300,000 clones; roughly 84% of them were counted only once. The ten largest clonotypes hold about 1.5% of the sample. The sequenced sample was peripheral blood. The receptors originated from a middle-aged woman who had recovered from COVID-19.

CDR3 DNA: TGTGCCAGCAGCTTGGCGGGCAGGGTTGATGAAAAACTGTTTTTT. It specifies CASSLAGRVDEKLFF. The rearrangement joins TRBV5-4 to TRBJ1-4; weak D call: TRBD1 (5 bases). In germline, CDR1 is SGHNT, CDR2 YYREEE (reference sequence). The CDR3 sequence is 15 residues long. V lost 0 bases and J 6 bases, leaving 12 bases between the germline ends.

The V call is TRBV7-2, the J call TRBJ2-1; 8 bases map to TRBD2. There are 15 residues in the CDR3. CDR1 and CDR2 (germline): SGHTA, FQGNSA. V lost 3 bases to trimming and J lost 6 bases; unmatched junction nucleotides: 7. The CDR3 reads CASSFTGGAGNEQFF. DNA for the CDR3: TGTGCCAGCAGCTTCACCGGGGGGGCGGGCAATGAGCAGTTCTTC.

This chain joins TRBV19 and TRBJ1-5; 10 bases are shared with TRBD1. The V gene's germline CDR1 is LNHDA and CDR2 SQIVND (reference sequence). The CDR3 spans 15 residues. V trimming: 7 bases; J trimming: 6 bases; junction bases outside the gene matches: 9. This CDR3 is CASIRGQGLGQPQHF. The CDR3 nucleotides are TGTGCCAGTATTCGGGGACAGGGGCTTGGTCAGCCCCAGCATTTT.

The V and J genes are TRBV28 and TRBJ1-5; tentatively, D is TRBD1 (6 bases). This CDR3 comprises 16 residues. Germline-derived CDR1 and CDR2 are MDHEN and SYDVKM. V was cut by 6 bases and J by 0 bases, with 15 bases left in between. CDR3: CASRTGAYYSNQPQHF. The CDR3 bases are TGTGCCAGCAGGACAGGAGCTTATTATAGCAATCAGCCCCAGCATTTT.

The chain recombines TRBV28 with TRBJ1-1; D gene uncertain. Trimming took off 5 bases at V and 1 base at J, with 17 bases between the two ends. This CDR3 has 16 residues. From germline, CDR1 is MDHEN and CDR2 SYDVKM. CDR3 DNA sequence: TGTGCCAGCAGTAGCCCAGGACTCCCCGGGAACACTGAAGCTTTCTTT. As protein: CASSSPGLPGNTEAFF.

J is TRBJ1-1 and V is TRBV5-6; D possibly corresponds to TRBD1 (5 bases). V was pared by 0 bases and J by 9 bases, with 12 bases between. Germline V gene data show CDR1 as SGHDT and CDR2 as YYEEEE. This CDR3 comprises 13 residues. Here the CDR3 reads CASSLGGDRKAFF. Written as DNA, the CDR3 is TGTGCCAGCAGCTTGGGGGGCGACAGAAAAGCTTTCTTT.

V and J are TRBV2 and TRBJ2-7, with TRBD1 matching 7 bases. This CDR3 spans 13 amino acids. Germline CDR1 is SNHLY and CDR2 is FYNNEI. Trimming cost V 6 bases and J 2 bases; bases outside gene matches: 4. CDR3 sequence: CASSVTGAYEQYF. The CDR3 nucleotides are TGTGCCAGCAGCGTCACAGGGGCCTACGAGCAGTACTTC.

This clone has only one observation. The V gene is TRBV9, the J gene TRBJ2-3; maybe TRBD2 (7 bases). The CDR3 extends over 15 amino acids. Trimming removed 0 bases from V and 2 bases from J, with 10 bases in between. The germline CDR1 and CDR2 sequences are SGDLS and YYNGEE. The CDR3 DNA follows: TGTGCCAGCAGCGTAGAGGGGGGGAACACAGATACGCAGTATTTT. Translated: CASSVEGGNTDTQYF.

In nucleotides, the CDR3 is TGTGCCAGCAGCGTCGGGGGAATATCCTACAATGAGCAGTTCTTC. Amino acids: CASSVGGISYNEQFF. The chain is built from TRBV9 and TRBJ2-1, with a weak D call TRBD2 (6 bases). The CDR3 sequence is 15 residues long. The V end was cut by 2 bases, the J end by 1 base, with 10 bases between. CDR1 is SGDLS, CDR2 YYNGEE, per germline.

The CDR3 loop reads CASSQLPGTGVYEQYF. The CDR3 nucleotides read TGTGCCAGCAGCCAACTACCCGGGACAGGGGTTTACGAGCAGTACTTC. The chain joins TRBV7-9 to TRBJ2-7; 10 bases agree with TRBD1. Germline CDR1 reads SEHNR; CDR2 reads FQNEAQ (reference sequence). The CDR3 is 16 residues long. V gave up 5 bases and J gave up 4 bases; unmatched junction bases: 11.

The CDR3 sequence: CASSSPRSGNTIYF. Here the CDR3 DNA reads TGTGCCAGCAGTTCCCCCCGCTCTGGAAACACCATATATTTT. The chain carries TRBV28 and TRBJ1-3; D is unclear. Trimming shortened V by 4 bases and J by 0 bases, and 7 bases separated the two germline ends. CDR3 length: 14 amino acids. CDR1 is MDHEN, CDR2 SYDVKM, per germline.

The V and J genes are TRBV28 and TRBJ1-4; TRBD1 is a possible D gene (6 bases). Germline CDR1 and CDR2: MDHEN and SYDVKM. The CDR3 spans 14 residues. The V gene lost 2 bases and the J gene lost 8 bases, with 12 bases spanning the gap. Here the CDR3 DNA reads TGTGCCAGCAGTTTACAGGGGAAGAAGGAAAAACTGTTTTTT. It is translated as CASSLQGKKEKLFF.

The V gene is TRBV7-9, the J gene TRBJ1-5; possible D gene TRBD1, 6 bases. The length of the CDR3 is 17 residues. V dropped 5 bases and J dropped 2 bases, with 19 bases sitting between them. Germline V gives CDR1 SEHNR, CDR2 FQNEAQ (reference sequence). The CDR3, as DNA: TGTGCCAGCAGCCCCCGAGAAGGGGGTCCGGGCAATCAGCCCCAGCATTTT. It encodes CASSPREGGPGNQPQHF.

This chain joins TRBV10-2 and TRBJ1-1; 9 bases align to TRBD1. The CDR3 is 14 residues long. CDR1 is WSHSY, CDR2 SAAADI, per germline. Trimming cost V 6 bases and J 1 base; bases outside gene matches: 3. CDR3 residues: CASRDRGENTEAFF. CDR3 DNA sequence: TGCGCCAGCAGGGACAGGGGTGAGAACACTGAAGCTTTCTTT.

This clone showed up just a few times. The chain couples TRBV5-1 to TRBJ2-5; D possibly corresponds to TRBD1 (6 bases). This CDR3 contains 15 residues. Per the germline V gene, CDR1 is SGHRS and CDR2 is YFSETQ. Trimming left V 0 bases short and J 2 bases short, with 11 bases between. The CDR3 protein is CASSLEGGRQETQYF. The CDR3 nucleotides read TGCGCCAGCAGCTTGGAAGGGGGTCGACAAGAGACCCAGTACTTC.

The chain links TRBV5-6 to TRBJ1-2; D not resolved. CDR3 length: 14 residues. Trimming removed 4 bases from V and 8 bases from J, with 18 bases in between. Germline V gene sequence: CDR1 SGHDT, CDR2 YYEEEE. The CDR3 coding sequence is TGTGCCAGCAGCCCCCGCCCGTCGCGGGAGGGCTACACCTTC. The encoded protein is CASSPRPSREGYTF.